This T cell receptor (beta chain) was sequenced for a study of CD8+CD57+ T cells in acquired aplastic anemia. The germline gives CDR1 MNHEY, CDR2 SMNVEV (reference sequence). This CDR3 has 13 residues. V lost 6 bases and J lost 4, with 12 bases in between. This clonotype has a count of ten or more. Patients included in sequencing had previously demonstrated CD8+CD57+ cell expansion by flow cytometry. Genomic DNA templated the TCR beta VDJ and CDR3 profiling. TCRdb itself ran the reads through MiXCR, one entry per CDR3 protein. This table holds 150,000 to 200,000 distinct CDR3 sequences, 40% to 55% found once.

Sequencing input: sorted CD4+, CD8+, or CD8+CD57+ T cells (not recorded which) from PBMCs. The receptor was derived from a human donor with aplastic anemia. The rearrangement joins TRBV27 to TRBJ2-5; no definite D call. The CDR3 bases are TGTGCCAGCAGACCCCTAGAGAGAGAGACCCAGTACTTC. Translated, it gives CASRPLERETQYF.